This TCR beta chain was recovered during a study of beta chain features in type 1 diabetes. As concerns this clone: Its target is unknown.

The ends lost 4 bases at V and 0 bases at J; junction bases unmatched: 6. The CDR3 is 15 residues long. CDR1 is LNHDA, CDR2 SQIVND, per germline (reference sequence). Overall study findings and caveats: It was among patients, rather than healthy donors, that naive, central memory and Treg TCRB repertoires appeared more similar. Shortening that was moderate but significant affected the TCRB CDR3s of Type 1 diabetes patients in all four CD4+ subsets.

The study reverse transcribed the entire isolated RNA, so it sequenced expressed TCRB transcripts. Clones were read by immunoSEQ multiplex PCR, and TCRdb kept only the in-frame ones, dropping some. The sample lists some 290,000 clones, about 23% occurring once. The sample was naive CD4+ T cells from blood. The TCR originated in a woman aged 30 to 39 with type 1 diabetes. This rearrangement joins TRBV19 to TRBJ2-7, with 7 nucleotides matching TRBD1. CDR3 coding DNA: TGTGCCAGTAGTACTCCCGGGACAGCCTCCTACGAGCAGTACTTC. Translation: CASSTPGTASYEQYF.